Below are 26 T cell receptor beta chains sequenced from a single sample in a study of beta chain features in type 1 diabetes. Study-wide findings and caveats: Type 1 diabetes patients had moderately but significantly shorter TCRB CDR3s in all four CD4+ subsets.

The entirety of the isolated RNA underwent reverse transcription, so expressed TCRB transcripts were sequenced. Libraries were prepared by immunoSEQ multiplex PCR; TCRdb keeps only in-frame clonotypes and omits some of them. The table lists 65,000 to 85,000 clones, 45% to 50% of them singletons, with roughly 0.7% in the top ten. These receptors' antigens are unknown. The sample taken for sequencing was central memory CD4+ T cells from blood. The receptor source for this set is a man younger than 40 with type 1 diabetes.

This clone was picked up a small number of times. The chain is built from TRBV7-2 and TRBJ2-1; 8 bases fit TRBD1. The ends lost 0 bases at V and 3 bases at J; junction bases unmatched: 4. The germline V gene has CDR1 SGHTA and CDR2 FQGNSA. CDR3 length: 16 amino acids. CDR3 loop: CASSLALGQGYNEQFF. As DNA, the CDR3 is TGTGCCAGCAGCTTAGCTCTCGGACAGGGCTACAATGAGCAGTTCTTC.

This clone showed up just a few times. The chain carries TRBV27 and TRBJ2-7; 10 bases are shared with TRBD1. The CDR3 is 16 amino acids. Germline V gives CDR1 MNHEY, CDR2 SMNVEV (reference sequence). V was pared by 5 bases and J by 2 bases, with 9 bases of the junction left unmatched. In nucleotides, the CDR3 is TGTGCCAGCAGTCGCACGGGACAGGGGATCCCCTACGAGCAGTACTTC. It encodes CASSRTGQGIPYEQYF.

The chain combines TRBV4-1 with TRBJ2-3; D gene unclear. Germline CDR1 reads MGHRA; CDR2 reads YSYEKL. CDR3 length: 14 residues. Trimming shortened V by 4 bases and J by 2 bases, and 10 bases separated the two germline ends. CDR3 protein: CASSRGPDTDTQYF. The CDR3 DNA follows: TGCGCCAGCAGCCGTGGCCCTGACACAGATACGCAGTATTTT.

This clone was seen a few times. The chain is built from TRBV6-1 and TRBJ1-1; tentative D call: TRBD1 (5 bases). The CDR3 has 13 residues. Trimming took 4 bases from V and 3 from J, leaving 9 bases between them. Germline CDR1 is MNHNS and CDR2 is SASEGT. CDR3 nucleotides: TGTGCCAGCAGTGCCAGGGTGGACACTGAAGCTTTCTTT. Translated, it gives CASSARVDTEAFF.

The DNA for the CDR3 is TGTGCCAGCAGTGAGGGGGCGGAAGGCTACACCTTC. Its translation is CASSEGAEGYTF. V and J are TRBV11-3 and TRBJ1-2; 7 nucleotides match TRBD1. Germline CDR1 reads SGHNT; CDR2 reads YENEEA. The CDR3 spans 12 residues. V lost 6 bases, J lost 8 bases, and 6 bases stayed unmatched.

The rearrangement uses TRBV7-2 and TRBJ1-2, with TRBD1 as a possible D gene (6 bases). V lost 1 base and J lost 2, with 20 bases in between. The CDR3 contains 18 residues. The germline V gene has CDR1 SGHTA and CDR2 FQGNSA. The CDR3 DNA reads as TGTGCCAGCAGCTTAGTCGGACAGCTTATCCAGTTAAACTATGGCTACACCTTC. Amino acids: CASSLVGQLIQLNYGYTF.

V gene TRBV10-3 combines with J gene TRBJ2-1; a weak D match, TRBD2 (7 bases). There are 14 residues in the CDR3. The germline V gene encodes CDR1 ENHRY and CDR2 SYGVKD. The V and J ends lost 7 bases and 8 bases respectively, with 18 bases between them. The CDR3 spells CAIKVKGGPDEQFF. CDR3 DNA: TGTGCCATCAAAGTTAAGGGGGGGCCGGATGAGCAGTTCTTC.

The DNA for the CDR3 is TGTGCCAGCAGTGAGCGGGGGGCAAATAGCAATCAGCCCCAGCATTTT. It yields the protein CASSERGANSNQPQHF. This chain joins TRBV6-1 and TRBJ1-5, with a possible D match to TRBD1 (6 bases). Trimming left V 3 bases short and J 0 bases short, with 12 bases between. The CDR3 is 16 residues long. Germline V gene data show CDR1 as MNHNS and CDR2 as SASEGT.

The chain is built from TRBV5-1 and TRBJ2-5; perhaps TRBD2 as D (5 bases). This CDR3 is built from 16 residues. V was pared by 4 bases and J by 4 bases, with 20 bases between. Germline V lookup: CDR1 SGHRS, CDR2 YFSETQ. CDR3: CASSPGWTPEGETQYF. The CDR3 region has the DNA TGCGCCAGCAGCCCCGGTTGGACTCCAGAGGGAGAGACCCAGTACTTC. Complete variable domain (other parts from reference TRBV5-1 and TRBJ2-5): KAGVTQTPRYLIKTRGQQVTLSCSPISGHRSVSWYQQTPGQGLQFLFEYFSETQRNKGNFPGRFSGRQFSNSRSEMNVSTLELGDSALYLCASSPGWTPEGETQYFGPGTRLLVL.

This clone appeared once. This chain joins TRBV18 and TRBJ2-1; 8 bases line up with TRBD2. There are 19 residues in the CDR3. CDR1 is KGHSH and CDR2 is LQKENI in the germline V gene. After removal of 2 bases from V and 1 base from J, the junction contained 13 bases not matched to a gene. CDR3 DNA sequence: TGTGCCAGCTCACCAGGAACTGCCGGGGGGGCGCGTTCCTACAATGAGCAGTTCTTC. Translation gives CASSPGTAGGARSYNEQFF.

The chain carries TRBV7-6 and TRBJ1-3, with D unclear. Germline CDR1 and CDR2: SGHVS and FNYEAQ. The CDR3 runs 15 residues. V was pared by 5 bases and J by 2 bases, with 13 bases between. The CDR3 region is CASSRGGGPGNTIYF. The DNA of the CDR3 is TGTGCCAGCAGCAGAGGAGGCGGTCCTGGAAACACCATATATTTT.

CDR3 nucleotides: TGTGCCAGCAGCGTAATGGACTGGGCGGAAACAGATACGCAGTATTTT. Translation gives CASSVMDWAETDTQYF. The chain carries TRBV7-9 and TRBJ2-3; the D gene is possibly TRBD2 (5 bases). This CDR3 has 16 residues. CDR1 and CDR2 from the germline V gene are SEHNR and FQNEAQ (reference sequence). V was shortened by 5 bases and J by 3 bases, with 18 bases between the two germline ends. Looking up the rest from reference TRBV7-9 and TRBJ2-3 gives the full variable domain: DTGVSQNPRHKITKRGQNVTFRCDPISEHNRLYWYRQTLGQGPEFLTYFQNEAQLEKSRLLSDRFSAERPKGSFSTLEIQRTEQGDSAMYLCASSVMDWAETDTQYFGPGTRLTVL.

The chain employs TRBV4-2 and TRBJ2-3; TRBD2 matches at 7 bases. From germline, CDR1 is LGHNA and CDR2 YNFKEQ. The CDR3 is made up of 14 amino acids. V dropped 6 bases and J dropped 3; count of bases not matched to a gene: 6. The CDR3 loop is CASRTPGGTDTQYF. DNA of the CDR3: TGTGCCAGCAGAACCCCCGGGGGGACAGATACGCAGTATTTT.

This clone was seen a few times. The chain recombines TRBV14 with TRBJ2-4; no firm D call. The CDR3 length is 14 residues. V was clipped by 4 bases and J by 6 bases, with 13 bases between them. CDR1 and CDR2 (germline): SGHDN, FVKESK. The DNA of the CDR3 is TGTGCCAGCAGCCGAACCTCGCCAGGAAACATTCAGTACTTC. Residues: CASSRTSPGNIQYF.

This clone was detected only a few times. The J gene is TRBJ2-6, the V gene TRBV2, with 9 bases that match TRBD1. This CDR3 has 19 residues. The junction had 7 bases not matched to a gene; V was cut back by 0 bases and J by 1 base. The germline CDR1 and CDR2 sequences are SNHLY and FYNNEI. The CDR3 spells CASSEAQGTGTSGANVLTF. CDR3 nucleotide sequence: TGTGCCAGCAGTGAAGCGCAAGGGACAGGGACATCTGGGGCCAACGTCCTGACTTTC.

This clone came up a few times. The rearrangement joins TRBV2 to TRBJ1-1; TRBD1 matches 8 bases. Germline V gives CDR1 SNHLY, CDR2 FYNNEI. V lost 3 bases and J lost 7; bases outside the gene matches: 13. This CDR3 region has 16 residues. CDR3 region: CASSDLDRENRDEAFF. The CDR3 DNA reads TGTGCCAGCAGTGACTTGGACAGGGAAAATAGAGATGAAGCTTTCTTT.

This chain connects TRBV2 to TRBJ2-2; 10 bases align to TRBD2. J gave up 3 bases and V 6 bases, and 4 bases lay outside the gene matches. Germline CDR1 is SNHLY and CDR2 is FYNNEI. This CDR3 comprises 15 residues. Here the CDR3 reads CASRPSGGDTGELFF. The CDR3 DNA is TGTGCCAGCAGGCCTAGCGGGGGAGACACCGGGGAGCTGTTTTTT.

The chain carries TRBV7-2 and TRBJ2-2; 8 nucleotides match TRBD1. The germline gives CDR1 SGHTA, CDR2 FQGNSA. The CDR3 covers 16 residues. The V gene end was trimmed by 0 bases and the J gene end by 1 base; junction bases not matched to a gene: 1. In nucleotides, the CDR3 is TGTGCCAGCAGCTTAGCCGGACAGGGGAACACCGGGGAGCTGTTTTTT. Its translation is CASSLAGQGNTGELFF.

This clone was counted a few times. The chain carries TRBV5-1 and TRBJ1-3; tentatively, D is TRBD1 (5 bases). V was pared by 0 bases and J by 10 bases, with 8 bases between. Looked up from germline, CDR1 is SGHRS and CDR2 is YFSETQ. This CDR3 is 12 amino acids long. CDR3 sequence (DNA): TGCGCCAGCAGCTTGGATGGGGGGACCATATATTTT. Encoded protein: CASSLDGGTIYF.

This clone was found a few times. The genes are TRBV23-1 and TRBJ1-3; D is uncertain. TRBV23-1 is given ORF status, its function remaining uncertain. Trimming cost V 0 bases and J 2 bases, with 14 bases left between them. CDR3 length equals 17 residues. The CDR3 DNA reads as TGCGCCAGCAGTCAATCGTCTTGCCGGTCGGCTGGAAACACCATATATTTT. Its protein product is CASSQSSCRSAGNTIYF.

This clone was counted only a few times. This sample includes further DNA sequences coding for the same CDR3. The chain employs TRBV18 and TRBJ2-7; TRBD1 is a possible D gene (6 bases). Germline-derived CDR1 and CDR2 are KGHSH and LQKENI. The germline V and J ends were trimmed by 4 bases and 2 bases, with 9 bases remaining between them. The CDR3 is made up of 13 amino acids. This CDR3 is CASSLGQTYEQYF. The CDR3 coding sequence is TGTGCCAGCTCACTTGGACAGACCTACGAGCAGTACTTC.

CDR3 amino acids: CATSRPGQGNTIYF. CDR3 DNA: TGTGCCACCAGCAGACCGGGACAGGGAAACACCATATATTTT. This rearrangement joins TRBV15 to TRBJ1-3; 7 positions agree with TRBD1. The CDR3 extends over 14 amino acids. V was clipped by 2 bases and J by 4 bases; unmatched bases: 2. Germline V gene lookup returns CDR1 LNHNV and CDR2 YYDKDF (reference sequence). Full variable domain (remainder filled in from reference TRBV15 and TRBJ1-3): DAMVIQNPRYQVTQFGKPVTLSCSQTLNHNVMYWYQQKSSQAPKLLFHYYDKDFNNEADTPDNFQSRRPNTSFCFLDIRSPGLGDTAMYLCATSRPGQGNTIYFGEGSWLTVV.

This clone was counted a single time. The chain has TRBV7-9 and TRBJ1-2; possibly TRBD1 for D (5 bases). The CDR3 is 13 amino acids. V gave up 1 base and J gave up 6 bases, with 9 bases separating them. Germline V gene sequence: CDR1 SEHNR, CDR2 FQNEAQ (reference sequence). The CDR3: CASSLVGGDGYTF. CDR3 bases: TGTGCCAGCAGCTTAGTTGGGGGGGATGGCTACACCTTC.

This clone was seen only a few times. The V call is TRBV4-1, the J call TRBJ2-1, with 9 bases fitting TRBD2. Germline V gene lookup returns CDR1 MGHRA and CDR2 YSYEKL. The CDR3 covers 20 residues. Unmatched junction bases numbered 12, after V lost 0 bases and J lost 0 bases. CDR3 nucleotides: TGCGCCAGCAGCCAAGATCTTGCTAGCGGGACCTCTCGCTCCTACAATGAGCAGTTCTTC. It encodes CASSQDLASGTSRSYNEQFF.

This clone was detected only a few times. The chain joins TRBV5-1 to TRBJ2-5; 8 nucleotides align to TRBD2. Matching the DNA end better, TRBJ2-7 makes the J call doubtful. Germline-derived CDR1 and CDR2 are SGHRS and YFSETQ. CDR3 length: 14 residues. The CDR3 DNA reads as TGCGCCAGCAGCCACCCCGGGAGGGCGGACGAGCAGTACTTC. The encoded protein is CASSHPGRADEQYF.

This clone was recorded only once. The chain employs TRBV6-6 and TRBJ2-7; TRBD1 is a possible D gene (5 bases). The V gene's germline CDR1 is MNHNY and CDR2 SVGAGI (reference sequence). The V end was cut by 5 bases, the J end by 5 bases, with 16 bases between. This CDR3 region has 14 residues. The CDR3 DNA reads as TGTGCCAGCAGTCCAGTAGACAGAAGGAACGAGCAGTACTTC. It yields the protein CASSPVDRRNEQYF.